This T cell receptor beta chain was recovered during a study of blood T cells in healthy people across ages (dated by TCRdb to the mid-2010s). With regard to the full study: Template switching captured roughly one uniquely barcoded TCR beta cDNA molecule per two T cells in model experiments. To track age-related changes in TCR beta repertoire diversity, the study relied on deep sequencing normalized with unique cDNA molecular identifiers. For two donors (one aged 18 to 29 and one aged 80 or older), the study analyzed two additional independent replicas of 1 million unique cDNA reads from the same blood draw. The donors were split into four age groups: young (average about 16 years), middle-aged (39), aged (about 56) and long-lived (roughly 80). To avoid experimental bias, donors of different ages were spread randomly across the sequencing lanes.

Results the study describes overall, beyond this receptor: Because the CMV infection status of the donors was unknown, age-related changes in expanded clonotypes may potentially have been confounded. Observed TCR beta diversity per million T cells fell roughly linearly with age, and a significant reduction was already apparent by age about 43. Estimates of total diversity based on one million sequenced T cells were regarded as lower bounds and as underestimates. A strong correlation was found between observed TCR beta diversity and the percentage of naive T cells measured by flow cytometry. Compared with the aged group, more naive CD4+ T cells, fewer expanded clones and increased TCR diversity were shown by the long-lived group, suggesting age selection. Conclusive comparison of naive and antigen-experienced compartments was prevented by the profiling of bulk unsorted PBMCs.

Systemically healthy Caucasian individuals from Russia, around 39 in total and aged roughly 6 to 95 years, were included as donors. Each donor gave 8 to 10 milliliters of peripheral blood, collected into EDTA-treated Vacutainer tubes. Ficoll-Paque density-gradient centrifugation was used to isolate PBMCs, with at least 7 million per sample. Trizol reagent was used to extract total RNA from PBMCs, with at least 6 micrograms per sample. Naive CD45RAhigh/CD27high T cell percentages were measured by flow cytometry on a PBMC aliquot from every donor. Between the V and J ends, shortened by 0 bases and 14 bases respectively, the junction contains 13 bases. The CDR3, from cysteine to phenylalanine, totals 13 residues. Solely the CDR3 DNA is kept, with 39 bases framed from the first base. Based on the germline V gene, the CDR1 and CDR2 sequences are SNHLY and FYNNEI. Libraries were made using 5' RACE. Sequencing was carried out with an Illumina HiSeq 2500. A second PCR of roughly 7 to 12 cycles was run with a J-beta primer mix and a sample-barcoded 5' primer. A unique molecular identifier was introduced onto each TCR beta cDNA molecule by a template-switch 5' adaptor carrying 12 random nucleotides. At least 2.5 million CDR3-containing paired-end reads were obtained from each sample. First-strand cDNA synthesis was performed from all RNA using the Mint cDNA synthesis kit, with priming by a TRBC-specific oligonucleotide. Following uracil-DNA glycosylase treatment, all cDNA underwent a first 18-cycle PCR with the universal primers M1SS and BC2_uni_R. Processing in the source paper ran as follows. Normalization of each sample was performed by random selection of 1 million high-quality reads, each carrying a distinct molecular identifier. Instead of being binned into consensus sequences, reads that shared molecular identifiers were thrown out. CDR3 identification, clonotype clustering and error correction used MiTCR with a Q25 quality threshold and the strictest error-elimination algorithm. Lower-bound total TCR beta diversity was estimated with a nonparametric unseen species model using Euler transformation. Using fastp at Q25 and MiXCR, TCRdb reprocessed the public reads and kept productive beta chains. Rows with one shared CDR3 protein collapse into an entry with the most common genes and DNA. The V and J calls, along with clone size, are taken from TCRdb and not from the paper's own processing. In this sample the table shows about 700,000 distinct CDR3 sequences, approximately 31% of which occur a single time. 15% to 17% of the sample goes to the ten largest clones.

Worth noting for this clonotype: It lacks a known antigen. No quality values exist for individual bases; no much larger clone is one base distant.

This receptor was identified in an elderly woman in good health. Donor details come from another sample of the same person, matched by shared clones. The rearranged segments are TRBV2 and TRBJ1-4; TRBD1 might be the D gene, on 5 matching bases. Sequencing was done on a sample of blood. The CDR3 reads CASSEAGGFGLFF. The nucleotide sequence reads as follows: TGTGCCAGCAGTGAAGCGGGGGGGTTTGGCCTGTTTTTT.